This T cell receptor (beta chain) was recovered during a study of early T cells in non-severe SARS-CoV-2 infection. Study-level information: With bulk RNA from unsorted whole blood as input, sequencing yielded unpaired chains.

This clonotype was counted between two and nine times. CDR3 size: 12 residues. The ends were cut back, 6 bases at V and 3 bases at J, with 9 bases in the middle. Researchers tagged individual cDNA molecules with unique molecular identifiers. One entry per CDR3 protein, called by TCRdb with MiXCR from the 5' RACE reads. The table lists 35,000 to 45,000 distinct CDR3 sequences, around 8% of them singletons. The source material was whole blood, sampled at baseline. The chain joins TRBV12-3 or TRBV12-4 to TRBJ2-7, with D maybe TRBD2 (6 bases). The receptor comes from an adult who was a healthcare worker with PCR-confirmed SARS-CoV-2 infection or an uninfected control (not recorded which). CDR3 sequence: CASRFGGYEQYF. Here the CDR3 DNA reads TGTGCCAGCAGATTCGGGGGCTACGAGCAGTACTTC.